This record covers a single T cell receptor beta chain. Method: immunoSEQ multiplex PCR; TCRdb's copy keeps in-frame clones and lacks some. The table records some 100,000 clones, approximately 92% of them present only once. The record originates from a study of T cell changes during pregnancy in multiple sclerosis. The germline CDR1 and CDR2 sequences are MNHEY and SVGAGI. The V and J ends lost 4 bases and 11 bases respectively, with 11 bases between them. The CDR3 sequence is 11 residues long. This sequence was found in a female donor with multiple sclerosis, enrolled in a pregnancy study. This sequence joins TRBV6-5 and TRBJ1-1, with a weak D call TRBD1 (6 bases). Material: peripheral blood, obtained in the second trimester of pregnancy. The CDR3 loop reads CASSSHRDAFF. In DNA form, the CDR3 reads TGTGCCAGCAGTTCCCACAGGGATGCTTTCTTT.